The text below deals with one T cell receptor (beta chain). This sample is drawn from a study of control samples from healthy donors and cancer patients. Generated by immunoSEQ multiplex PCR, the TCRdb table keeps only in-frame clones and is missing some. Among more than 90,000 clones, more than 85% were seen once, and the ten largest hold under 10%. This CDR3 has 13 amino acids. V gave up 0 bases and J gave up 4 bases, with 7 bases separating them. The V gene's germline CDR1 is SGHRS and CDR2 YFSETQ. The chain uses TRBV5-1 and TRBJ1-1; D gene unclear. The sequenced sample consisted of blood. The sequence was collected from a man aged 30 to 45 in good health. The CDR3 sequence is CASSLEGGTEAFF. The CDR3 DNA is TGCGCCAGCAGCTTGGAGGGTGGCACTGAAGCTTTCTTT.